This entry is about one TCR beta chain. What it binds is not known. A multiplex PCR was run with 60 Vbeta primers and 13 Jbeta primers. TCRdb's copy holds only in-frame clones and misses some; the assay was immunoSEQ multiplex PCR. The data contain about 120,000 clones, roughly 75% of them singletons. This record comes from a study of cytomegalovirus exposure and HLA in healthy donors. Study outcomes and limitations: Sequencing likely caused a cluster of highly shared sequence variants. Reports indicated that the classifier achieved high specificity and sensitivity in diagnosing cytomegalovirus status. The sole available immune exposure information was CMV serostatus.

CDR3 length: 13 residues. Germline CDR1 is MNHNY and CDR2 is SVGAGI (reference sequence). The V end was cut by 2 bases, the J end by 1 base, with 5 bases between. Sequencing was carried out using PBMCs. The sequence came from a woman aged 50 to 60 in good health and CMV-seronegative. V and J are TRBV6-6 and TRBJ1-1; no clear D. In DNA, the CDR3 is TGTGCCAGCAGTTACATGGCGAACACTGAAGCTTTCTTT. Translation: CASSYMANTEAFF.